One and the same sample provided the 12 T cell receptor beta chains below, sequenced in a study of neurological immune-mediated disorders. TCRdb recomputed calls from the 5' RACE reads with MiXCR, one row per CDR3 protein. The sample shows under 70,000 distinct CDR3 sequences, approximately 5.2% of them seen only once. Sequencing was performed on PBMCs. These TCRs come from a woman in her 30s with multiple sclerosis.

This clonotype has ten or more counts. V and J are TRBV20-1 and TRBJ2-7; D assignment may be TRBD1 or TRBD2 (5 bases each). Per the germline V gene, CDR1 is DFQATT and CDR2 is SNEGSKA (reference sequence). This CDR3 contains 13 residues. V was trimmed by 3 bases and J by 7 bases, leaving 16 bases between them. Here the CDR3 DNA reads TGCAGTGCTAGGACCGGGGCCACGATAGAGCAGTACTTC. Its protein product is CSARTGATIEQYF.

The sample holds a few counts of this clonotype. The germline gene is not matched at one end of the junction; a read error may be the cause. V gene TRBV15 combines with J gene TRBJ1-5; 7 bases map to TRBD1. This CDR3 has 18 amino acids. Per germline, CDR1 LNHNV and CDR2 YYDKDF (reference sequence). The CDR3 here is CATSRYRSNQGGNQPQNF. The DNA for the CDR3 is TGTGCCACCAGCAGATATAGATCGAACCAGGGGGGTAATCAGCCCCAGAATTTT.

Points on this clonotype: This sequence may be a read error, since a much larger clone differs from it by one base. This chain joins TRBV20-1 and TRBJ1-4, with D unresolved. The ends were cut back, 6 bases at V and 3 bases at J, with 11 bases in the middle. CDR1 is DFQATT and CDR2 is SNEGSKA in the germline V gene (reference sequence). The CDR3 spans 13 residues. In nucleotides, the CDR3 is TGCAGTGCGCACAGTGTCTCTAATGAAAAACTGTTTTTT. Translated, it gives CSAHSVSNEKLFF.

This clonotype was seen many times. Its ends do not fully match the called genes, so a read error is possible. This chain joins TRBV20-1 and TRBJ1-5, with D maybe TRBD1 (6 bases). CDR3 length: 14 amino acids. Germline CDR1 and CDR2: DFQATT and SNEGSKA (reference sequence). The CDR3 protein is CSATVGTSNQPQNF. CDR3 bases: TGCAGTGCTACAGTCGGGACAAGTAATCAGCCCCAGAATTTT.

A remark on this clonotype: This sequence may be a read error, since a much larger clone differs from it by one base. CDR3 loop: CASNQAYSVTSYEQYF. The CDR3 DNA follows: TGTGCCAGCAACCAGGCGTATTCGGTCACGTCCTACGAGCAGTACTTC. The chain carries TRBV3-1 and TRBJ2-7; D not resolved. The CDR3 totals 16 residues. Trimming removed 7 bases from V and 1 base from J, with 20 bases in between. Germline-derived CDR1 and CDR2 are LGHDT and YNNKEL (reference sequence).

There are many counts of this clonotype. The V gene is TRBV7-2, the J gene TRBJ1-2, with D unclear. This CDR3 has 12 residues. Germline V gene sequence: CDR1 SGHTA, CDR2 FQGNSA. V lost 3 bases and J 2 bases, leaving 4 bases between the germline ends. The DNA for the CDR3 is TGTGCCAGCAGCTTCCTGAACTATGGCTACACCTTC. This sequence encodes CASSFLNYGYTF.

This clonotype was picked up many times. The chain carries TRBV12-3 or TRBV12-4 and TRBJ2-5, with a weak D call TRBD1 (6 bases). CDR3 length equals 15 residues. With 4 bases removed from V and 2 bases from J, the gap between germline ends came to 14 bases. Here the CDR3 reads CASSYSGTPQETQYF. In DNA form, the CDR3 reads TGTGCCAGCAGTTACTCCGGGACACCACAAGAGACCCAGTACTTC.

This clonotype was seen many times. The J gene is TRBJ2-5, the V gene TRBV6-5; the D gene could be TRBD1 or TRBD2 (5 bases each). This CDR3 is 15 amino acids long. Germline CDR1 reads MNHEY; CDR2 reads SVGAGI. The V gene lost 0 bases and the J gene lost 7 bases, with 15 bases spanning the gap. The CDR3 DNA follows: TGTGCCAGCAGTTACTCGGGGGACCCAAGAGGGACCCAGTACTTC. It encodes CASSYSGDPRGTQYF.

The chain carries TRBV20-1 and TRBJ2-5, with TRBD2 identical over 9 bases. CDR3 length: 16 amino acids. Germline lookup yields CDR1 DFQATT and CDR2 SNEGSKA (reference sequence). The trim removed 3 bases at V and 2 bases at J, leaving 10 bases unmatched. The CDR3 DNA reads as TGCAGTGCTAGTAAGCCTAGCGGGGACCATCAAGAGACCCAGTACTTC. It is translated as CSASKPSGDHQETQYF.

Concerning this clonotype: This may arise from a read error, as a much more abundant clone is one base away. The V and J genes are TRBV7-9 and TRBJ1-2; D not certain. The CDR3 spans 13 residues. The germline V gene has CDR1 SEHNR and CDR2 FQNEAQ (reference sequence). Trimming stripped 5 bases from V and 6 bases from J, with 13 bases between. CDR3 residues: CASSRGKANGYTF. The CDR3 DNA is TGTGCCAGCAGCCGGGGAAAGGCTAATGGCTACACCTTC.

The table lists this clonotype with many counts. The rearrangement uses TRBV12-3 or TRBV12-4 and TRBJ1-3; the match to TRBD1 covers 8 bases. V lost 8 bases to trimming and J lost 6 bases; unmatched junction nucleotides: 9. The CDR3 is 14 residues long. The CDR3 coding sequence is TGTGCCAGCCCCCGGACAGGGACACAAAACACCATATATTTT. Translating gives CASPRTGTQNTIYF.

The table lists this clonotype with many counts. The V gene is TRBV5-1, the J gene TRBJ1-1; D gene unclear. V gave up 3 bases and J gave up 2 bases, with 11 bases separating them. CDR3 size: 14 residues. Germline V CDR1 and CDR2: SGHRS, YFSETQ. CDR3: CASSYVGSNTEAFF. In nucleotides, the CDR3 is TGCGCCAGCAGCTATGTCGGATCAAACACTGAAGCTTTCTTT. The complete variable domain, with remaining parts taken from reference TRBV5-1 and TRBJ1-1, reads KAGVTQTPRYLIKTRGQQVTLSCSPISGHRSVSWYQQTPGQGLQFLFEYFSETQRNKGNFPGRFSGRQFSNSRSEMNVSTLELGDSALYLCASSYVGSNTEAFFGQGTRLTVV.